A selection of T cell receptor beta chains follows, all from one sample in a study of blood T cell repertoires in COVID-19. The protocol was immunoSEQ multiplex PCR, while the TCRdb copy is restricted to in-frame clones and leaves out a portion. Of about 290,000 clones in the sample, 86% were seen once. The material sequenced was peripheral blood. The source of these receptors is a woman aged 30 to 39 with active or convalescent COVID-19. CDR3s include the opening cysteine and the closing phenylalanine or tryptophan. D genes are given only for firm matches. Clone size is not always given. Where it is, it says once, few, many or a class for expanded clones.

d_call | clone_size | j_call | v_call | cdr3_aa | cdr3_nt
TRBD1 | - | TRBJ1-5 | TRBV7-9 | CASSLEPRGQGQPQHF | TGTGCCAGCAGCTTAGAGCCGAGGGGGCAGGGTCAGCCCCAGCATTTT
- | - | TRBJ1-3 | TRBV25-1 | CASMDRKDTIYF | TGTGCCAGCATGGACAGAAAGGACACCATATATTTT
TRBD1 | - | TRBJ2-5 | TRBV5-4 | CASSLDRTGEETQYF | TGTGCCAGCAGCTTGGATCGGACAGGGGAGGAGACCCAGTACTTC
- | - | TRBJ1-2 | TRBV6-6 | CASSPTGSNYGYTF | TGTGCCAGCAGTCCCACAGGGTCTAACTATGGCTACACCTTC
TRBD2 | - | TRBJ2-5 | TRBV4-1 | CASSQDPSGGKETQYF | TGCGCCAGCAGCCAAGATCCTAGCGGGGGAAAGGAGACCCAGTACTTC
- | - | TRBJ2-7 | TRBV1 | CTSSPIRGRGPVEQYF | TGCACCAGCAGCCCCATCAGGGGAAGAGGGCCGGTCGAGCAGTACTTC
- | - | TRBJ1-1 | TRBV6-1 | CASSEGGGGRAFF | TGTGCCAGCAGTGAAGGGGGAGGGGGAAGAGCTTTCTTT
TRBD1 | - | TRBJ2-7 | TRBV6-1 | CASSGFGQGSSYEQYF | TGTGCCAGCAGTGGGTTCGGACAGGGGAGCTCCTACGAGCAGTACTTC
TRBD2 | - | TRBJ2-1 | TRBV10-2 | CASSGTSGGDRNEQFF | TGCGCCAGCAGTGGGACTAGCGGGGGGGACCGCAATGAGCAGTTCTTC
- | - | TRBJ2-7 | TRBV4-1 | CASSPPGPGRTQINEQYF | TGCGCCAGCAGCCCCCCCGGGCCAGGCAGGACTCAGATTAACGAGCAGTACTTC
- | once | TRBJ2-3 | TRBV5-1 | CASSLGDYLRKHTDTQYF | TGCGCCAGCAGCTTGGGAGACTACCTCCGAAAACACACAGATACGCAGTATTTT
TRBD1 | - | TRBJ1-1 | TRBV6-4 | CASSASQGANTEAFF | TGTGCCAGCAGTGCCTCACAGGGGGCGAACACTGAAGCTTTCTTT
TRBD1 | once | TRBJ2-7 | TRBV2 | CASSRDSPREQYF | TGTGCCAGCAGCCGGGACAGCCCGAGGGAGCAGTACTTC
- | - | TRBJ2-1 | TRBV4-2 | CASSQREYNEQFF | TGTGCCAGCAGCCAACGGGAGTACAATGAGCAGTTCTTC
- | - | TRBJ1-2 | TRBV19 | CASRDTQGLYGYTF | TGTGCCAGTAGAGATACGCAGGGGTTATATGGCTACACCTTC
TRBD2 | - | TRBJ2-5 | TRBV4-1 | CASSQGTSGGEETQYF | TGCGCCAGCAGCCAGGGGACTAGCGGGGGGGAAGAGACCCAGTACTTC
- | - | TRBJ1-4 | TRBV4-3 | CASSQDWTQGLNEKLFF | TGCGCCAGCAGCCAAGATTGGACACAGGGCCTTAATGAAAAACTGTTTTTT
TRBD1 | - | TRBJ1-2 | TRBV7-2 | CASSKQGAYGYTF | TGTGCCAGCAGCAAACAGGGGGCATATGGCTACACCTTC
TRBD2 | - | TRBJ2-5 | TRBV19 | CASSRTSGGARETQYF | TGTGCCAGTAGTCGAACTAGCGGGGGGGCAAGAGAGACCCAGTACTTC
TRBD1 | - | TRBJ2-3 | TRBV24-1 | CATSGQTGVADTQYF | TGTGCCACCAGTGGCCAAACAGGGGTTGCAGATACGCAGTATTTT
TRBD1 | - | TRBJ1-5 | TRBV7-2 | CASSSVLETGAMGNQPQHF | TGTGCCAGCAGCTCCGTTCTTGAAACAGGGGCGATGGGCAATCAGCCCCAGCATTTT
- | - | TRBJ1-5 | TRBV3-1/TRBV3-2 | CASGRGYGQPQHF | TGTGCCTCCGGCAGGGGATATGGTCAGCCCCAGCATTTT
TRBD1 | - | TRBJ1-2 | TRBV10-3 | CAISESPGGREYGYTF | TGTGCCATCAGTGAGTCCCCAGGGGGCCGGGAGTATGGCTACACCTTC
- | - | TRBJ2-7 | TRBV7-2 | CASNLGAREQYF | TGTGCCAGCAACTTGGGGGCCCGCGAGCAGTACTTC
- | - | TRBJ2-7 | TRBV30 | CAWNKQVPYEQYF | TGTGCCTGGAATAAACAGGTGCCCTACGAGCAGTACTTC
- | - | TRBJ2-5 | TRBV7-9 | CASSLVLGSSETQYF | TGTGCCAGCAGCTTAGTTTTGGGGAGCTCAGAGACCCAGTACTTC
- | - | TRBJ2-1 | TRBV21-1 | CASPPQLGSGGRDEQFF | TGTGCCAGCCCCCCTCAGTTAGGTAGCGGGGGTAGGGATGAGCAGTTCTTC
- | - | TRBJ2-2 | TRBV5-6 | CASSMDTYTGELFF | TGTGCCAGCAGCATGGACACATACACCGGGGAGCTGTTTTTT
- | - | TRBJ2-7 | TRBV3-1/TRBV3-2 | CASSPGNVKYF | TGTGCCAGCAGCCCCGGGAACGTTAAGTACTTC
TRBD1 | few | TRBJ1-2 | TRBV28 | CASSPRGQGLYGYTF | TGTGCCAGCAGTCCCCGAGGACAGGGCCTATATGGCTACACCTTC
TRBD1 | - | TRBJ1-6 | TRBV7-2 | CASSLGGQSYSPLHF | TGTGCCAGCAGCTTAGGGGGACAGAGCTATTCACCCCTCCACTTT
- | - | TRBJ2-7 | TRBV6-2/TRBV6-3 | CASSYQGDTTAEQYF | TGTGCCAGCAGTTACCAAGGGGACACGACGGCCGAGCAGTACTTC
- | - | TRBJ2-5 | TRBV7-9 | CASSFLGGVETQYF | TGTGCCAGCAGCTTCCTAGGAGGGGTGGAGACCCAGTACTTC
- | once | TRBJ2-2 | TRBV13 | CASSYPGHGHGELFF | TGTGCCAGCAGCTATCCGGGACACGGGCACGGGGAGCTGTTTTTT
- | - | TRBJ1-2 | TRBV4-3 | CASSPKLEQGYGYTF | TGCGCCAGCAGCCCTAAACTAGAACAGGGTTATGGCTACACCTTC
- | - | TRBJ2-1 | TRBV19 | CASSEYNEQFF | TGTGCCAGTAGTGAGTACAATGAGCAGTTCTTC
- | - | TRBJ2-7 | TRBV7-9 | CASSKREDGSYEQYF | TGTGCCAGCAGCAAAAGGGAGGACGGGTCCTACGAGCAGTACTTC
- | - | TRBJ1-1 | TRBV18 | CASSPWGGLDGVTEAFF | TGTGCCAGCTCACCCTGGGGGGGCCTCGATGGGGTGACTGAAGCTTTCTTT
- | - | TRBJ1-2 | TRBV6-1 | CASSEAGSYGYTF | TGTGCCAGCAGTGAAGCGGGCAGCTATGGCTACACCTTC
- | - | TRBJ1-1 | TRBV5-1 | CASSLGTVNTEAFF | TGCGCCAGCAGCTTGGGAACAGTGAACACTGAAGCTTTCTTT
TRBD1 | few | TRBJ1-3 | TRBV5-1 | CASSSGGTAGNTIYF | TGCGCCAGCAGCTCAGGAGGGACAGCTGGAAACACCATATATTTT
- | - | TRBJ1-1 | TRBV6-2/TRBV6-3 | CASSPNRSGNTEAFF | TGTGCCAGCAGCCCAAACCGTTCGGGGAACACTGAAGCTTTCTTT
TRBD1 | - | TRBJ1-1 | TRBV5-6 | CASSLDVLGQEAFF | TGTGCCAGCAGCTTGGATGTGCTGGGACAGGAAGCTTTCTTT
TRBD2 | - | TRBJ2-3 | TRBV6-4 | CASSPLADNTDTQYF | TGTGCCAGCAGTCCCCTAGCGGACAACACAGATACGCAGTATTTT
TRBD1 | once | TRBJ2-7 | TRBV5-1 | CATSRGQGIYEQYF | TGCGCCACATCCAGGGGACAGGGAATTTACGAGCAGTACTTC
TRBD2 | - | TRBJ2-7 | TRBV11-2 | CASSFTSGSSYEQYF | TGTGCCAGCAGCTTCACTAGCGGTAGCTCCTACGAGCAGTACTTC
- | - | TRBJ2-2 | TRBV5-1 | CASSWEPRVDGELFF | TGCGCCAGCAGCTGGGAGCCGAGGGTTGACGGGGAGCTGTTTTTT
- | - | TRBJ1-2 | TRBV11-2 | CASSGAGESGGYTF | TGTGCCAGCAGCGGAGCGGGGGAGTCAGGAGGCTACACCTTC
- | - | TRBJ1-5 | TRBV5-6 | CASSLRGGVQPQHF | TGTGCCAGCAGCCTACGAGGGGGGGTTCAGCCCCAGCATTTT
- | - | TRBJ2-7 | TRBV28 | CASSPPRGLGYEQYF | TGTGCCAGCAGTCCCCCCCGGGGGTTAGGATACGAGCAGTACTTC
TRBD1 | - | TRBJ2-3 | TRBV5-1 | CASSLAGQGGDTQYF | TGCGCCAGCAGCTTGGCCGGACAGGGGGGAGATACGCAGTATTTT
TRBD2 | few | TRBJ2-3 | TRBV7-9 | CASSFPAGGTDTQYF | TGTGCCAGCAGCTTTCCGGCGGGGGGCACAGATACGCAGTATTTT
- | - | TRBJ1-2 | TRBV9 | CASSATLGGYGYTF | TGTGCCAGCAGCGCGACCCTGGGGGGCTATGGCTACACCTTC